Each of the 14 T cell receptor beta chains below was sequenced from the same sample in a study of T cells after yellow fever vaccination. In TCRdb, the 5' RACE reads were re-called with MiXCR into one record per CDR3 protein. The sample lists about 240,000 distinct CDR3 sequences; roughly 7.2% were seen once. This specimen consisted of CD4+ T cells sorted from PBMCs, obtained 15 days after the yellow fever booster vaccination. The receptors were gathered from a man aged 25-40 years who received the YFV17D yellow fever vaccine.

The chain uses TRBV20-1 and TRBJ2-3; TRBD2 matches at 8 bases. The CDR3 is 15 amino acids. Unmatched junction bases numbered 6, after V lost 0 bases and J lost 4 bases. The germline V gene has CDR1 DFQATT and CDR2 SNEGSKA (reference sequence). The CDR3 region has the DNA TGCAGTGCTAGAGAGCGGGAGGTGGGCGCAGATACGCAGTATTTT. Protein product: CSAREREVGADTQYF.

This chain uses TRBV3-1 with TRBJ2-1; 8 positions match TRBD2. The ends lost 6 bases at V and 4 bases at J; junction bases unmatched: 5. CDR1 LGHDT and CDR2 YNNKEL come from the germline V gene (reference sequence). The CDR3 is 14 residues long. The CDR3 DNA sequence: TGTGCCAGCAGTTCGACTAGCGCGTACAATGAGCAGTTCTTC. Its protein is CASSSTSAYNEQFF.

The table lists this clonotype with many counts. The chain is built from TRBV19 and TRBJ2-2; D remains ambiguous. CDR1 LNHDA and CDR2 SQIVND come from the germline V gene (reference sequence). This CDR3 comprises 14 residues. V gave up 1 base and J gave up 1 base, with 4 bases separating them. Written as DNA, the CDR3 is TGTGCCAGTAGTATAGTCTGGAACACCGGGGAGCTGTTTTTT. Protein product: CASSIVWNTGELFF.

This clonotype came up many times. The chain has TRBV28 and TRBJ1-4, with D unclear. The CDR3 spans 13 residues. The V end was cut by 1 base, the J end by 2 bases, with 2 bases between. Germline values: CDR1 MDHEN, CDR2 SYDVKM. The DNA for the CDR3 is TGTGCCAGCAGTTTATTTACTAATGAAAAACTGTTTTTT. It yields the protein CASSLFTNEKLFF.

This clonotype has ten or more counts. This rearrangement joins TRBV28 to TRBJ2-7, with D possibly being TRBD1 or TRBD2 (5 bases each). The V gene lost 7 bases and the J gene lost 0 bases, with 22 bases spanning the gap. The CDR3 covers 17 residues. Germline V gene lookup returns CDR1 MDHEN and CDR2 SYDVKM. The CDR3 DNA is TGTGCCAGCACCAAGCCACCAGGGACCGGGAACTCCTACGAGCAGTACTTC. As protein: CASTKPPGTGNSYEQYF.

Many counts were recorded for this clonotype. The rearrangement links TRBV3-1 to TRBJ2-7; tentative D call: TRBD2 (5 bases). Per germline, CDR1 LGHDT and CDR2 YNNKEL (reference sequence). The CDR3 has 14 amino acids. Trimming cost V 2 bases and J 5 bases, with 13 bases left between them. This chain's CDR3 is CASSQFAGRDEQYF. For the CDR3, the DNA is TGTGCCAGCAGCCAATTTGCGGGCCGGGACGAGCAGTACTTC.

This clonotype was detected many times. The chain uses TRBV11-2 and TRBJ1-2; weak D call: TRBD1 (5 bases). Trimming shortened V by 5 bases and J by 4 bases, and 8 bases separated the two germline ends. Per germline, CDR1 SGHAT and CDR2 FQNNGV. This CDR3 is 12 amino acids long. CDR3 nucleotides: TGTGCCAGCAGCCCGACAGTCTATGGCTACACCTTC. Protein: CASSPTVYGYTF.

At least ten counts were recorded for this clonotype. This chain uses TRBV6-1 with TRBJ2-5; D may correspond to TRBD1 or TRBD2 (7 bases each). The CDR3 totals 18 residues. Germline CDR1 is MNHNS and CDR2 is SASEGT. V shed 5 bases and J shed 1 base, with 23 bases lying between them. The CDR3 DNA reads as TGTGCCAGCAGTCGAAGGGGGGGACAGAGATTTTCCCAAGAGACCCAGTACTTC. It translates to CASSRRGGQRFSQETQYF.

In this sample, this clonotype turned up many times. The chain has TRBV28 and TRBJ1-5; a weak D match, TRBD1 (5 bases). The CDR3 contains 16 residues. Germline V gene sequence: CDR1 MDHEN, CDR2 SYDVKM. Between the trimmed V and J ends, which lost 6 bases and 5 bases, there was a span of 20 bases. The CDR3 protein is CASRHPANRRDQPQHF. In DNA form, the CDR3 reads TGTGCCAGCAGACACCCGGCTAACAGGAGAGATCAGCCCCAGCATTTT.

About this clonotype itself: A junction boundary mismatches the germline segment, possibly from a read error. This chain joins TRBV7-6 and TRBJ1-1, with unresolved D. The germline V gene has CDR1 SGHVS and CDR2 FNYEAQ. There are 15 residues in the CDR3. CDR3 nucleotides: TGTGCCAGCAAACCGTCCGAGGTTGCTTCGACTGAATCTTTCTTT. Its translation: CASKPSEVASTESFF.

The chain combines TRBV5-1 with TRBJ2-7, with D possibly matching TRBD1 (5 bases). CDR3 length equals 12 residues. Germline V gives CDR1 SGHRS, CDR2 YFSETQ. V was cut by 4 bases and J by 6 bases, with 11 bases left in between. In nucleotides, the CDR3 is TGCGCCAGCAGCCCCAGGGCCGCCGAGCAGTACTTC. As protein: CASSPRAAEQYF.

The table lists this clonotype with many counts. The chain carries TRBV11-2 and TRBJ2-5; 7 bases agree with TRBD1. CDR3 size: 13 residues. After removal of 6 bases from V and 5 bases from J, the junction contained 6 bases not matched to a gene. Germline lookup yields CDR1 SGHAT and CDR2 FQNNGV. The CDR3 DNA reads TGTGCCAGCAGACGACAGGGTGACGAGACCCAGTACTTC. Its protein product is CASRRQGDETQYF. The variable domain in full, with the rest retrieved from reference TRBV11-2 and TRBJ2-5, is EAGVAQSPRYKIIEKRQSVAFWCNPISGHATLYWYQQILGQGPKLLIQFQNNGVVDDSQLPKDRFSAERLKGVDSTLKIQPAKLEDSAVYLCASRRQGDETQYFGPGTRLLVL.

This clonotype was observed a few times. The genes are TRBV2 and TRBJ2-3; 12 bases are shared with TRBD2. Germline V gives CDR1 SNHLY, CDR2 FYNNEI. CDR3 length: 18 amino acids. Trimming took 5 bases from V and 0 from J; bases not matched to a gene: 9. In nucleotides, the CDR3 is TGTGCCAGCAGTTTCCTAGCGGGAGGGCCGGTCAGCACAGATACGCAGTATTTT. Encoded protein: CASSFLAGGPVSTDTQYF.

This clonotype was counted ten times or more. The CDR3 DNA reads as TGTGCCAGCAGCCAAGATTTATTAGGCGGGGGGAGCTCCTACGAGCAGTACTTC. Encoded protein: CASSQDLLGGGSSYEQYF. The J gene is TRBJ2-7, the V gene TRBV4-2; 8 nucleotides line up with TRBD2. After removal of 0 bases from V and 0 bases from J, the junction contained 10 bases not matched to a gene. The CDR3 runs to 18 residues. Germline V lookup: CDR1 LGHNA, CDR2 YNFKEQ.